The 9 T cell receptor beta chains listed next were all sequenced from one sample in a study of patients and donors after allogeneic stem cell transplantation (dated by TCRdb to about 2020). The library was produced with RT-PCR. Sequencing was carried out with a NextSeq 550. TCRdb's own reprocessing of the public reads used fastp at Q25 and MiXCR and kept productive beta chains. Each CDR3 protein gets just one entry, which takes the most common genes and DNA from the rows behind it. A total of approximately 200,000 distinct CDR3 sequences appear in this sample, about 38% of them only once. Of the sample, under 14% is held by the ten largest clones. Sequencing was carried out using blood, either unsorted or a sorted T cell fraction (not recorded which). The receptors here all came from a human donor who was either an allogeneic HSCT recipient or a stem cell or donor lymphocyte infusion donor (not recorded which). It is not recorded whose cells these are; they may come from a transplant donor.

In its sample, this clonotype was seen a few times. The chain combines TRBV4-1 with TRBJ2-7; D is unresolved. This CDR3 is built from 13 residues. The germline V gene encodes CDR1 MGHRA and CDR2 YSYEKL. Trimming removed 0 bases at V and 4 bases at J, with 7 bases between. In DNA form, the CDR3 reads TGCGCCAGCAGCCAAGACATGAGTTACGAGCAGTACTTC. Protein: CASSQDMSYEQYF.

V gene TRBV6-4 combines with J gene TRBJ2-2; D is unresolved. The CDR3 covers 10 residues. Per the germline V gene, CDR1 is MRHNA and CDR2 is SNTAGT. V was clipped by 8 bases and J by 7 bases, with 5 bases between them. DNA of the CDR3: TGTGCCAGCCCCCTCGGGGAGCTGTTTTTT. This translates into CASPLGELFF.

The chain links TRBV28 to TRBJ2-1, with 12 bases matching TRBD2. The CDR3 is made up of 15 amino acids. Germline loops: CDR1 MDHEN, CDR2 SYDVKM. V was clipped by 5 bases and J by 5 bases; unmatched bases: 4. The CDR3 region is CASSLLAGGHNEQFF. CDR3 DNA sequence: TGTGCCAGCAGTCTCCTAGCGGGGGGGCACAATGAGCAGTTCTTC. The full variable domain, rest sourced from reference TRBV28 and TRBJ2-1, is DVKVTQSSRYLVKRTGEKVFLECVQDMDHENMFWYRQDPGLGLRLIYFSYDVKMKEKGDIPEGYSVSREKKERFSLILESASTNQTSMYLCASSLLAGGHNEQFFGPGTRLTVL.

The chain uses TRBV6-8 and TRBJ1-1; possible D gene TRBD1, 6 bases. Trimming left V 2 bases short and J 4 bases short, with 11 bases between. This CDR3 has 14 residues. Germline V gene lookup returns CDR1 MNHGY and CDR2 SAAAGT. The CDR3 DNA is TGTGCCAGCAGTTACCCGGGCAGGGGCACTGAAGCTTTCTTT. Translated, it gives CASSYPGRGTEAFF.

This clonotype is a singleton in its sample. The chain recombines TRBV2 with TRBJ2-5; D is unresolved. V was clipped by 2 bases and J by 6 bases, with 1 base between them. CDR3 length: 10 residues. Germline V gene data show CDR1 as SNHLY and CDR2 as FYNNEI. CDR3 nucleotide sequence: TGTGCCAGCAGTGAAAAGACCCAGTACTTC. Amino acids: CASSEKTQYF. The whole variable domain, remainder taken from reference TRBV2 and TRBJ2-5, is EPEVTQTPSHQVTQMGQEVILRCVPISNHLYFYWYRQILGQKVEFLVSFYNNEISEKSEIFDDQFSVERPDGSNFTLKIRSTKLEDSAMYFCASSEKTQYFGPGTRLLVL.

The chain is built from TRBV7-2 and TRBJ2-3; no clear D gene. Germline V gene lookup returns CDR1 SGHTA and CDR2 FQGNSA. This CDR3 is built from 13 residues. V was trimmed by 4 bases and J by 6 bases, leaving 11 bases between them. Here the CDR3 DNA reads TGTGCCAGCAGCTCCGGGCGCGCGGATACGCAGTATTTT. As protein: CASSSGRADTQYF.

The sample holds a few counts of this clonotype. V and J are TRBV20-1 and TRBJ1-1; TRBD1 is a possible D gene (5 bases). V lost 0 bases and J 10 bases, leaving 9 bases between the germline ends. CDR3 length equals 11 residues. Germline V lookup: CDR1 DFQATT, CDR2 SNEGSKA (reference sequence). CDR3 nucleotide sequence: TGCAGTGCTAGAGATGCGGGGGGAGCTTTCTTT. Translation: CSARDAGGAFF.

The gene calls are TRBV5-5 and TRBJ2-4, with a possible D match to TRBD2 (5 bases). Trimming removed 0 bases from V and 8 bases from J, with 12 bases in between. CDR1 is SGHKS, CDR2 YYEKEE, per germline (reference sequence). This CDR3 comprises 14 residues. CDR3 protein: CASSLAGEFDIQYF. The CDR3 coding sequence is TGTGCCAGCAGCTTGGCCGGGGAATTCGACATTCAGTACTTC. The full variable domain, rest sourced from reference TRBV5-5 and TRBJ2-4, is DAGVTQSPTHLIKTRGQQVTLRCSPISGHKSVSWYQQVLGQGPQFIFQYYEKEERGRGNFPDRFSARQFPNYSSELNVNALLLGDSALYLCASSLAGEFDIQYFGAGTRLSVL.

In its sample, this clonotype was seen many times. This chain connects TRBV20-1 to TRBJ1-6; possibly TRBD1 for D (6 bases). Germline CDR1 is DFQATT and CDR2 is SNEGSKA (reference sequence). V dropped 1 base and J dropped 11 bases, with 9 bases sitting between them. This CDR3 contains 12 residues. The CDR3 loop reads CSARAQGPPLHF. DNA of the CDR3: TGCAGTGCTAGAGCACAGGGCCCACCCCTCCACTTT.